These T cell receptor beta chains were read from a single sample in a study of CD8 T cells in Susac syndrome. TCRdb fed the immunoSEQ multiplex PCR reads into MiXCR, producing one record per CDR3 protein. The sample has around 100,000 distinct CDR3 sequences; approximately 95% are singletons. Sequenced: CD8+ T cells from PBMCs. The receptors here all came from a human donor with Susac syndrome. Each CDR3 is given with its conserved first and last residue. D genes are given only for firm matches. Clone size appears in some rows only: once, few, many, or a class for an expanded clone.

>.|.|TRBV20-1|13|TRBJ2-5
TGCAGTGCTGGACCGGGACCCCAAGAGACCCAGTACTTC
CSAGPGPQETQYF
>.|.|TRBV5-6|14|TRBJ2-3
TGTGCCAGCAGCGAGGACTCAGCCACAGATACGCAGTATTTT
CASSEDSATDTQYF
>.|.|TRBV24-1|14|TRBJ2-7
TGTGCCACCAGTGATACTAACAGGGTCTACGAGCAGTACTTC
CATSDTNRVYEQYF
>.|.|TRBV20-1|12|TRBJ2-7
TGCAGTGCGCGGATTGTGGGTGGCGAGCAGTACTTC
CSARIVGGEQYF
>.|.|TRBV29-1|18|TRBJ1-2
TGCAGCGTTGAGGTCGTTGAACTTGGGCAGAGGACTAACTATGGCTACACCTTC
CSVEVVELGQRTNYGYTF
>.|TRBD1|TRBV29-1|14|TRBJ2-5
TGCAGCGTTGAATCGGACAGGGGGCGGGAGACCCAGTACTTC
CSVESDRGRETQYF
>.|.|TRBV4-1|16|TRBJ1-4
TGCGCCAGCAGCCAATTTAACAGAGCAACTAATGAAAAACTGTTTTTT
CASSQFNRATNEKLFF
>.|.|TRBV5-6|12|TRBJ2-5
TGTGCCAGCAGCTTGGGTCAAGAGACCCAGTACTTC
CASSLGQETQYF
>.|TRBD1|TRBV12-3/TRBV12-4|16|TRBJ1-1
TGTGCCAGCAGTCCGCCGGGACAGGGGGTGAACACTGAAGCTTTCTTT
CASSPPGQGVNTEAFF
>once|.|TRBV4-1|14|TRBJ2-1
TGCGCCAGCACCCGGATAGGGAGAGGAGGTGAGCAGTTCTTC
CASTRIGRGGEQFF
>once|.|TRBV20-1|14|TRBJ2-5
TGCAGTGCTAGGACGGGTGACAGTCAAGAGACCCAGTACTTC
CSARTGDSQETQYF
>.|TRBD2|TRBV7-9|14|TRBJ2-1
TGTGCCAGCAGCGCACCGGGACTAGCTTCTGAGCAGTTCTTC
CASSAPGLASEQFF
>.|.|TRBV7-8|14|TRBJ1-1
TGTGCCAGCAGATTAACAGTCGTGAACACTGAAGCTTTCTTT
CASRLTVVNTEAFF
>.|.|TRBV5-1|17|TRBJ2-5
TGCGCCAGCAGCTTGGCTGGCCTAGCAAGCCCTCAAGAGACCCAGTACTTC
CASSLAGLASPQETQYF
>few|.|TRBV29-1|11|TRBJ1-2
TGCAGCGGTGGGGCGGACTATGGCTACACCTTC
CSGGADYGYTF
>.|TRBD1|TRBV29-1|15|TRBJ2-1
TGCAGCGTTGTGTTCCTGGACAGGAGAGACAATGAGCAGTTCTTC
CSVVFLDRRDNEQFF
>.|.|TRBV10-2|13|TRBJ1-5
TGCGCCAGCGGTCCCAATAGCAATCAGCCCCAGCATTTT
CASGPNSNQPQHF
>.|.|TRBV12-3/TRBV12-4|16|TRBJ2-5
TGTGCCAGCAGTTTTAGCCGGGCCCTGTACCAAGAGACCCAGTACTTC
CASSFSRALYQETQYF
>.|TRBD2|TRBV18|18|TRBJ2-3
TGTGCCAGCTCACCCCTCGAAGGGCTAGCGGGGGGCACAGATACGCAGTATTTT
CASSPLEGLAGGTDTQYF
>.|.|TRBV11-2|15|TRBJ2-3
TGTGCCAGCAGCGGTGCGGGTAGCCGACGAGATACGCAGTATTTT
CASSGAGSRRDTQYF
>.|TRBD2|TRBV12-3/TRBV12-4|15|TRBJ2-5
TGTGCCAGCAGTATGGCCCCGGGACTACAAGAGACCCAGTACTTC
CASSMAPGLQETQYF
>.|.|TRBV12-3/TRBV12-4|14|TRBJ2-1
TGTGCCAGCAGCCAACTATCGACGACCAATGAGCAGTTCTTC
CASSQLSTTNEQFF
>.|.|TRBV12-3/TRBV12-4|16|TRBJ2-1
TGTGCCAGCAGTTTATGGTCAGCCGATACCTACAATGAGCAGTTCTTC
CASSLWSADTYNEQFF
>.|.|TRBV3-1|11|TRBJ2-2
TGTGCCAGCAGCCACTCCGGGGAGCTGTTTTTT
CASSHSGELFF
>.|TRBD1|TRBV29-1|16|TRBJ2-3
TGCAGCGTTGAAGACCCGACAGGGGGGAGCACAGATACGCAGTATTTT
CSVEDPTGGSTDTQYF
>once|TRBD1|TRBV10-3|15|TRBJ1-5
TGTGCCATCAGTGGTCCGGGACAGGGCAATCAGCCCCAGCATTTT
CAISGPGQGNQPQHF